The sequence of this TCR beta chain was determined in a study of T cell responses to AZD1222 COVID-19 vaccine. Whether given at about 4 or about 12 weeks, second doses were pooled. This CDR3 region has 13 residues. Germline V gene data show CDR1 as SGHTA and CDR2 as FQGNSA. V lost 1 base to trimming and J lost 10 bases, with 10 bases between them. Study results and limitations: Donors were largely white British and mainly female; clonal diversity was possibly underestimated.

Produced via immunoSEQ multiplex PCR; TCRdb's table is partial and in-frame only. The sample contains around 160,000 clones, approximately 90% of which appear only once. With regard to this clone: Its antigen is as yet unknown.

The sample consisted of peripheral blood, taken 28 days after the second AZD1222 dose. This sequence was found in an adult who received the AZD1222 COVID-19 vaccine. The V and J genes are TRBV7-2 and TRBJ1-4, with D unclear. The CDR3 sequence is CASSLGLRRKLFF. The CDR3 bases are TGTGCCAGCAGCTTAGGTCTCCGGAGAAAACTGTTTTTT.